This entry lists 7 T cell receptor beta chains sequenced from one sample in a study of human T cells and chemical hapten exposure. TCRdb re-analysed the RACE reads in MiXCR, keeping a single row per CDR3 protein. This repertoire shows 55,000 to 75,000 distinct CDR3 sequences, around 11% found once; its top ten account for roughly 2.4%. Time point denoted: patch test 3, about 24 weeks after DPC sensitization. The treatment is: therapeutic diphenylcyclopropenone sensitization with weekly scalp DPC. The sample here was whole blood, taken in connection with sensitization to the hapten diphenylcyclopropenone (DPC). Source of these receptors: a man aged 25-45 years with alopecia areata. Some clones in this sample may be carry-over from other donors' samples.

This clonotype occurred many times. The chain recombines TRBV20-1 with TRBJ2-1; D is perhaps TRBD1 (5 bases). The V end lost 6 bases, the J end lost 1 base, and 13 bases lay between the germline ends. The germline V gene has CDR1 DFQATT and CDR2 SNEGSKA (reference sequence). The CDR3 loop spans 14 amino acids. CDR3: CSAIPGSSYNEQFF. The DNA for the CDR3 is TGCAGTGCGATTCCAGGGTCATCCTACAATGAGCAGTTCTTC.

This clonotype turned up a few times. This chain links TRBV9 with TRBJ1-5; no clear D gene. The germline gives CDR1 SGDLS, CDR2 YYNGEE. V shed 0 bases and J shed 6 bases, with 10 bases lying between them. CDR3 length equals 14 residues. CDR3 DNA: TGTGCCAGCAGCGTAGCTGGGGTGCCTCAGCCCCAGCATTTT. It yields the protein CASSVAGVPQPQHF.

This clonotype showed up many times. The CDR3 DNA sequence: TGTGCCAGCAGCGCAACTAGCGGGGGGGACACAGATACGCAGTATTTT. Its translation: CASSATSGGDTDTQYF. This chain joins TRBV7-6 and TRBJ2-3; 13 bases line up with TRBD2. Losses at the gene ends were 5 bases for V and 2 bases for J; bases not matched to a gene: 4. This CDR3 region has 16 residues. CDR1 SGHVS and CDR2 FNYEAQ come from the germline V gene. Looking up the rest from reference TRBV7-6 and TRBJ2-3 gives the full variable domain: GAGVSQSPRYKVTKRGQDVALRCDPISGHVSLYWYRQALGQGPEFLTYFNYEAQQDKSGLPNDRFSAERPEGSISTLTIQRTEQRDSAMYRCASSATSGGDTDTQYFGPGTRLTVL.

The CDR3 sequence: CASDGAKNTGELFF. CDR3 DNA: TGTGCCAGCGACGGGGCAAAAAACACCGGGGAGCTGTTTTTT. The chain carries TRBV7-2 and TRBJ2-2, with D tentatively TRBD1 or TRBD2 (5 bases each). The germline V gene has CDR1 SGHTA and CDR2 FQGNSA. Trimming stripped 8 bases from V and 2 bases from J, with 12 bases between. The length of the CDR3 is 14 residues.

This clonotype was observed a few times. V usage is TRBV9 and J usage is TRBJ1-3; D unclear. Germline loops: CDR1 SGDLS, CDR2 YYNGEE. V lost 4 bases to trimming and J lost 0 bases, with 5 bases between them. The CDR3 length is 13 residues. The CDR3 nucleotides are TGTGCCAGCAGCCCCTTCTCTGGAAACACCATATATTTT. Amino acids: CASSPFSGNTIYF.

This clonotype has ten or more counts. The rearrangement joins TRBV2 to TRBJ2-7; 15 bases agree with TRBD2. CDR1 and CDR2 (germline): SNHLY, FYNNEI. The CDR3 runs 16 residues. With 6 bases clipped from V and 0 bases from J, the junction kept 3 bases outside the gene matches. CDR3 residues: CASRGLAGGSSYEQYF. Here the CDR3 DNA reads TGTGCCAGCAGGGGACTAGCGGGGGGAAGCTCCTACGAGCAGTACTTC.

This clonotype was counted at least ten times. The genes are TRBV7-6 and TRBJ1-1, with D tentatively TRBD1 (5 bases). The CDR3 length is 11 residues. Germline assignment: CDR1 SGHVS and CDR2 FNYEAQ. V was trimmed by 4 bases and J by 11 bases, leaving 11 bases between them. The CDR3 sequence is CASSSGLGAFF. DNA of the CDR3: TGTGCCAGCAGCTCAGGGCTTGGGGCTTTCTTT.